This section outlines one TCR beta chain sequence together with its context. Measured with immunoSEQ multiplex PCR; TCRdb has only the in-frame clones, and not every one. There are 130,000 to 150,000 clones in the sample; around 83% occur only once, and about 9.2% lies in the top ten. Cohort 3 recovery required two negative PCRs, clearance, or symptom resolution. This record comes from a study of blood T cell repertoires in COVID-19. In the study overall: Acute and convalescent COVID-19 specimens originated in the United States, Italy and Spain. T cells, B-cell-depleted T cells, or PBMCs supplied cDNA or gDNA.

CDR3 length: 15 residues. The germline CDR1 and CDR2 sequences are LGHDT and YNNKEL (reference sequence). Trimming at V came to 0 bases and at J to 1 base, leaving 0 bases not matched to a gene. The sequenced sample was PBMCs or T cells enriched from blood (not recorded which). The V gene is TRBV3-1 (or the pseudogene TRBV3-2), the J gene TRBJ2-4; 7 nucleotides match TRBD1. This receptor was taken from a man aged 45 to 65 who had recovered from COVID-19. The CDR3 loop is CASSQDRGAKNIQYF. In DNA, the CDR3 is TGTGCCAGCAGCCAAGACAGGGGGGCCAAAAACATTCAGTACTTC.